The sequence of this T cell receptor delta chain was determined in a study of delta chains in infants with herpesvirus infections. PBMC RNA was reverse transcribed using gamma-chain- and delta-chain-specific primers. TCRdb re-called the RT-PCR reads through CATT. Here the sample spans roughly 1,200 delta-chain clones, approximately 30% being singletons. The CDR3 is made up of 20 amino acids. Germline-derived CDR1 and CDR2 are TSESDYY and QEAYKQQN. J gave up 3 bases and V 0 bases, and 18 bases lay outside the gene matches. The receptor was isolated from a human donor who was a Ugandan infant, either HIV-exposed or HIV-unexposed (not recorded which). The rearrangement uses TRAV38-2/DV8 and TRDJ1; 9 bases fit TRDD3. Sequenced material: peripheral blood, taken at time point 2 of longitudinal follow-up. In DNA form, the CDR3 reads TGTGCTTATAGGAGCGCGTCTCCAACTTGGCTGGGGGATCGGGCCGATAAACTCATCTTT. Protein product: CAYRSASPTWLGDRADKLIF.